This TCR beta chain was identified in a study of glioma-infiltrating T cells. Study-level background: Sequencing aimed for roughly 4.5- to 10-fold coverage of about a million peripheral T cells. Study-level points and caveats: Signature shared blood CDR3 motifs were enriched in low-divergence and depleted in high-divergence patients.

Amplification of TCR alpha and beta CDR3 regions from RNA used iRepertoire nested multiplex PCR. TCRdb processed the multiplex PCR reads anew with MiXCR; each CDR3 protein has one entry. Of fewer than 500,000 distinct CDR3 sequences in the sample, 41% were seen once. As concerns this clonotype: No antigen is known for it.

Source material: glioma tissue, nonneoplastic brain tissue, or PBMCs (not recorded which). This receptor was identified in a human donor with low-grade glioma or glioblastoma, undergoing nonglioma brain surgery, or in good health (not recorded which).

The CDR3 coding sequence is TGTGCCATCAGTGAGAGGGACAGGGGGCTAGGTACTGGAAACACCATATATTTT. Amino acid sequence: CAISERDRGLGTGNTIYF. The V gene is TRBV10-3, the J gene TRBJ1-3; 12 bases map to TRBD1. This CDR3 contains 18 residues. The germline V gene encodes CDR1 ENHRY and CDR2 SYGVKD. Trimming at V came to 2 bases and at J to 2 bases, leaving 7 bases not matched to a gene.